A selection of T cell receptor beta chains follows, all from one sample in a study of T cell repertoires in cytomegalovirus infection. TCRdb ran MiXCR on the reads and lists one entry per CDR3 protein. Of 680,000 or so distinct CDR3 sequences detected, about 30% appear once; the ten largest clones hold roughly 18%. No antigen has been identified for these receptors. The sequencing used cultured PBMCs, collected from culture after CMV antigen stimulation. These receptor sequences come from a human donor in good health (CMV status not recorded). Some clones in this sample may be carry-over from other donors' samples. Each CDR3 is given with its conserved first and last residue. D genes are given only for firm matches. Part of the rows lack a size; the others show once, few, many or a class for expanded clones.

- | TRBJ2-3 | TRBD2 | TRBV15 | CATSSSGGLHTQYF | TGTGCCACCAGCAGCTCGGGGGGGCTCCACACGCAGTATTTT
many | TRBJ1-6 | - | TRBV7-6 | CASSLTPDGSPLHF | TGTGCCAGCAGCTTAACCCCTGACGGTTCACCCCTCCACTTT
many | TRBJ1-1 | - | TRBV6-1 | CASSGAGGWDTEAFF | TGTGCCAGCAGTGGAGCGGGGGGATGGGACACTGAAGCTTTCTTT
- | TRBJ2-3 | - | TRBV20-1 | CSADVSLVYPDTQYF | TGCAGTGCTGATGTCTCACTAGTTTATCCAGATACGCAGTATTTT
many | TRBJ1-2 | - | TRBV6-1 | CASRAYYGYTF | TGTGCCAGCAGGGCGTACTATGGCTACACCTTC
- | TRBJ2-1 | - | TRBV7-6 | CASSLVVRHRNLDGYNEQFF | TGTGCCAGCAGCTTAGTTGTCCGCCACCGCAACCTTGACGGTTACAATGAGCAGTTCTTC
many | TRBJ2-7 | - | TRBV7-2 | CASSSGPGISEQYF | TGTGCCAGCAGCTCGGGCCCCGGAATCTCCGAGCAGTACTTC
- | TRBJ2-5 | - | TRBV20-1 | CSARLVGTQYF | TGCAGTGCTAGGCTAGTCGGGACCCAGTACTTC
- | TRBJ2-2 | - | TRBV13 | CASSSQFGQRANTGELFF | TGTGCCAGCAGCTCGCAGTTTGGACAGCGAGCGAACACCGGGGAGCTGTTTTTT
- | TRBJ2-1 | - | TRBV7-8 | CASSLERRKEQFF | TGTGCCAGCAGCTTAGAGAGGCGGAAAGAGCAGTTCTTC
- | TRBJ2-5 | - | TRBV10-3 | CAISGGTGETQYF | TGTGCCATCAGTGGCGGAACGGGGGAGACCCAGTACTTC
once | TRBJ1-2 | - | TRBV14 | CASSPGWPLGGYTF | TGTGCCAGCAGCCCCGGTTGGCCCCTCGGCGGCTACACCTTC
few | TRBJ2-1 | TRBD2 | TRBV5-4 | CASSLRLAGNEEQFF | TGTGCCAGCAGCTTGCGGCTAGCGGGAAACGAAGAGCAGTTCTTC
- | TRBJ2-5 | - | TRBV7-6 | CASSFSALGRETQYF | TGTGCCAGCAGCTTTTCAGCCCTCGGCCGAGAGACCCAGTACTTC
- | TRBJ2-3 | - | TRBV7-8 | CASSFSNAVKLRSSTDTQYF | TGTGCCAGCAGCTTCTCGAACGCAGTCAAGCTCCGCTCTAGCACAGATACGCAGTATTTT
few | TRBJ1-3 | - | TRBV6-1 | CASSERQVADTIYF | TGTGCCAGCAGTGAGCGGCAGGTAGCGGACACCATATATTTT
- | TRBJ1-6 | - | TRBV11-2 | CASSVLGGTGDSPLHF | TGTGCCAGCAGCGTTCTAGGTGGGACTGGGGATTCACCCCTCCACTTT
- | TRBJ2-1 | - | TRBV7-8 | CASDPGGSYNEQFF | TGTGCCAGCGACCCCGGTGGGTCCTACAATGAGCAGTTCTTC
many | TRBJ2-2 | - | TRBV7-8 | CASSLAGSSPGELFF | TGTGCCAGCAGCTTAGCAGGGAGTTCGCCCGGGGAGCTGTTTTTT
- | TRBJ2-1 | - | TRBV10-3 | CVCGGGGNEQFF | TGTGTCTGCGGAGGGGGCGGCAATGAGCAGTTCTTC
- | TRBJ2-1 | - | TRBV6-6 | CASSYPMGGKGVNEQFF | TGTGCCAGCAGTTACCCGATGGGGGGCAAGGGTGTCAATGAGCAGTTCTTC
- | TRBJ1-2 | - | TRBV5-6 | CASSWMGAGGGYTF | TGTGCCAGCAGCTGGATGGGGGCAGGCGGTGGCTACACCTTC
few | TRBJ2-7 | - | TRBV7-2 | CASSFRDSFREQYF | TGTGCCAGCAGCTTCCGGGACTCTTTCCGCGAGCAGTACTTC
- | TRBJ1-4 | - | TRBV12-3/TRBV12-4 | CASSLGVYNDKLFF | TGTGCCAGCAGCCTGGGGGTATATAATGACAAACTGTTTTTT